These 17 T cell receptor beta chains came from one sample sequenced in a study of T cell repertoires in cytomegalovirus infection (dated by TCRdb to about 2019). Sequencing relied on an Illumina HiSeq 1500. The public reads were run again by TCRdb, first through fastp at Q25 and then through MiXCR, and only productive beta chains were kept. Merged by CDR3 protein, the rows form single entries marked with the most common genes and DNA. This sample lists about 260,000 distinct CDR3 sequences; around 8.7% were detected once. The ten top clones hold roughly 16% of the sample. The sample comprised PBMCs. The receptors here all came from a human donor in good health (CMV status not recorded). Some clones in this sample may be carry-over from other donors' samples.

Ten or more counts support this clonotype. The chain recombines TRBV20-1 with TRBJ1-1; D gene ambiguous. The CDR3 loop spans 13 amino acids. Trimming pared 6 bases from V and 1 base from J, leaving 12 bases between. Per the germline V gene, CDR1 is DFQATT and CDR2 is SNEGSKA (reference sequence). DNA for the CDR3: TGCAGTGCGGTGAGATCACAGAACACTGAAGCTTTCTTT. Translated, it gives CSAVRSQNTEAFF.

This clonotype was picked up a small number of times. The chain's CDR3 is CASSERVVGQGAKNIQYF. In DNA, the CDR3 is TGTGCCAGCAGTGAAAGGGTAGTGGGACAGGGGGCCAAAAACATTCAGTACTTC. This chain joins TRBV2 and TRBJ2-4; 10 bases align to TRBD1. The CDR3 runs to 18 residues. Germline CDR1 SNHLY, CDR2 FYNNEI. V lost 2 bases and J lost 1; bases outside the gene matches: 8.

This chain connects TRBV20-1 to TRBJ2-2; 7 nucleotides line up with TRBD2. V was pared by 4 bases and J by 6 bases, with 5 bases of the junction left unmatched. The CDR3 consists of 13 residues. Germline lookup yields CDR1 DFQATT and CDR2 SNEGSKA (reference sequence). The CDR3 spells CSATRRGAGELFF. The CDR3, as DNA: TGCAGTGCTACCCGCCGGGGGGCCGGGGAGCTGTTTTTT.

This clonotype was observed at least ten times. V and J are TRBV28 and TRBJ1-2; a possible D gene is TRBD1 (6 bases). The CDR3 sequence is 12 residues long. Germline CDR1 is MDHEN and CDR2 is SYDVKM. The V and J ends lost 6 bases and 9 bases respectively, with 14 bases between them. CDR3 DNA: TGTGCCAGCAGCCTCAGGGGTACCAGCTACACCTTC. The encoded protein is CASSLRGTSYTF.

The rearrangement uses TRBV9 and TRBJ2-7; TRBD1 matches 7 bases. The V gene end was trimmed by 4 bases and the J gene end by 5 bases; junction bases not matched to a gene: 6. The CDR3 length is 13 residues. CDR1 SGDLS and CDR2 YYNGEE come from the germline V gene. The CDR3 spells CASSPRQGDEQYF. CDR3 nucleotide sequence: TGTGCCAGCAGCCCCAGACAGGGCGACGAGCAGTACTTC.

This clonotype was found many times. This sequence joins TRBV7-2 and TRBJ2-1; possibly TRBD1 for D (5 bases). The germline V gene has CDR1 SGHTA and CDR2 FQGNSA. V was clipped by 3 bases and J by 3 bases, with 12 bases between them. This CDR3 region has 15 residues. The CDR3 protein is CASSLLRGDYNEQFF. In DNA form, the CDR3 reads TGTGCCAGCAGCTTGTTAAGGGGTGACTACAATGAGCAGTTCTTC.

This clonotype was seen repeatedly, ten times or more. This chain links TRBV27 with TRBJ2-5; 8 positions match TRBD2. Germline V CDR1 and CDR2: MNHEY, SMNVEV (reference sequence). This CDR3 is 15 amino acids long. V lost 3 bases to trimming and J lost 3 bases; unmatched junction nucleotides: 6. CDR3 residues: CASSFWLAGKETQYF. CDR3 nucleotides: TGTGCCAGCAGTTTTTGGCTAGCGGGTAAAGAGACCCAGTACTTC.

Ten or more counts support this clonotype. The V and J genes are TRBV28 and TRBJ2-2; TRBD1 might be the D (5 bases). Germline CDR1 and CDR2: MDHEN and SYDVKM. The CDR3 length is 14 residues. V shed 8 bases and J shed 3 bases, with 13 bases lying between them. The CDR3 nucleotides are TGTGCCAGCCGACCAGGGATATACACCGGGGAGCTGTTTTTT. The encoded protein is CASRPGIYTGELFF.

This clonotype showed up many times. The V call is TRBV7-2, the J call TRBJ1-4; D not certain. This CDR3 has 15 residues. V was cut by 6 bases and J by 1 base, with 12 bases left in between. The germline V gene has CDR1 SGHTA and CDR2 FQGNSA. CDR3 sequence reads: CASSSYLGTNEKLFF. The CDR3 DNA reads as TGTGCCAGCAGTTCTTACTTGGGAACTAATGAAAAACTGTTTTTT.

This clonotype occurred many times. The chain has TRBV12-3 or TRBV12-4 and TRBJ2-3, with no clear D. CDR3 length: 14 residues. The V and J ends lost 2 bases and 6 bases respectively, with 12 bases between them. The DNA of the CDR3 is TGTGCCAGCAGTTTATCACGGCCCCGCGATACGCAGTATTTT. Translating gives CASSLSRPRDTQYF.

This clonotype was seen only a few times. This chain joins TRBV6-2 or TRBV6-3 and TRBJ2-3; D is uncertain. The germline V gene has CDR1 MNHEY and CDR2 SVGEGT. V was cut by 6 bases and J by 2 bases, with 18 bases left in between. The CDR3 runs to 16 residues. CDR3 in DNA: TGTGCCAGCAGCCCCCGCGTAGATCCCTCCACAGATACGCAGTATTTT. Amino acids: CASSPRVDPSTDTQYF.

This chain uses TRBV7-2 with TRBJ2-1; TRBD2 agrees at 8 bases. CDR1 SGHTA and CDR2 FQGNSA come from the germline V gene. V lost 1 base and J lost 6; bases outside the gene matches: 5. This CDR3 region has 15 residues. This chain's CDR3 is CASSLDGRGFNEQFF. The CDR3 DNA reads TGTGCCAGCAGCTTAGACGGGAGGGGATTCAATGAGCAGTTCTTC. Full variable domain (missing parts from reference TRBV7-2 and TRBJ2-1): GAGVSQSPSNKVTEKGKDVELRCDPISGHTALYWYRQSLGQGLEFLIYFQGNSAPDKSGLPSDRFSAERTGGSVSTLTIQRTQQEDSAVYLCASSLDGRGFNEQFFGPGTRLTVL.

This clonotype was seen ten or more times. CDR3 nucleotides: TGTGCCAGCACGCCCGGGGGAATCACAGATACGCAGTATTTT. Residues: CASTPGGITDTQYF. The gene calls are TRBV28 and TRBJ2-3, with a possible D match to TRBD2 (6 bases). The germline V gene has CDR1 MDHEN and CDR2 SYDVKM. The CDR3 runs 14 residues. Trimming shortened V by 7 bases and J by 2 bases, and 13 bases separated the two germline ends.

This clonotype was recorded many times. The rearrangement joins TRBV7-2 to TRBJ2-7; TRBD1 agrees at 8 bases. Germline assignment: CDR1 SGHTA and CDR2 FQGNSA. The length of the CDR3 is 16 residues. V shed 2 bases, J shed 7 bases, and the junction held 13 bases outside the gene matches. The DNA of the CDR3 is TGTGCCAGCAGCTTACGCCAGGGGGCCGTATCTCGGGAGCAGTACTTC. It encodes CASSLRQGAVSREQYF.

This clonotype was detected many times. V is TRBV30 and J is TRBJ2-3; 9 nucleotides match TRBD1. This CDR3 spans 15 amino acids. V lost 1 base, J lost 5 bases, and 7 bases stayed unmatched. Germline assignment: CDR1 GTSNPN and CDR2 SVGIG (reference sequence). CDR3 protein: CAWSAGTGKGDTQYF. The CDR3 DNA is TGTGCCTGGAGTGCCGGGACAGGGAAGGGAGATACGCAGTATTTT.

This clonotype was picked up many times. The chain has TRBV7-2 and TRBJ2-7, with a tentative D call TRBD1 (8 bases). The length of the CDR3 is 15 residues. Trimming shortened V by 3 bases and J by 7 bases, and 19 bases separated the two germline ends. CDR1 and CDR2 (germline): SGHTA, FQGNSA. This CDR3 is CASSLFRGRGGEQYF. In DNA, the CDR3 is TGTGCCAGCAGCTTGTTCAGGGGGCGGGGAGGGGAGCAGTACTTC.

This clonotype was picked up many times. This rearrangement joins TRBV7-6 to TRBJ1-2; the D is unclear. There are 12 residues in the CDR3. CDR1 and CDR2 (germline): SGHVS, FNYEAQ. V was pared by 0 bases and J by 13 bases, with 12 bases between. The CDR3 DNA reads TGTGCCAGCAGCTTAGCCGGAGAAGTTCCCACCTTC. Its translation is CASSLAGEVPTF.